Each of the 3 T cell receptor beta chains below was sequenced from the same sample in a study of cytomegalovirus exposure and HLA in healthy donors. The PCR had 60 Vbeta and 13 Jbeta primers. Produced via immunoSEQ multiplex PCR; TCRdb's table is partial and in-frame only. Of around 100,000 clones listed, roughly 85% are singletons. The sequenced sample consisted of PBMCs. The origin of the receptors is a man aged 30 to 39 in good health and CMV-seronegative.

The chain uses TRBV15 and TRBJ2-5, with no clear D. Germline CDR1 LNHNV, CDR2 YYDKDF (reference sequence). The V end lost 6 bases, the J end lost 5 bases, and 13 bases lay between the germline ends. There are 13 residues in the CDR3. In nucleotides, the CDR3 is TGTGCCACCAGTTCTAAGAAGTCCGAGACCCAGTACTTC. It codes for CATSSKKSETQYF.

The rearrangement joins TRBV4-1 to TRBJ2-6; 7 bases align to TRBD1. The CDR3 is made up of 17 amino acids. V dropped 4 bases and J dropped 5; count of bases not matched to a gene: 11. CDR1 and CDR2 (germline): MGHRA, YSYEKL. The chain's CDR3 is CASSPGQAVSRANVLTF. CDR3 in DNA: TGCGCCAGCAGCCCAGGACAGGCGGTCTCGAGGGCCAACGTCCTGACTTTC.

The chain carries TRBV5-4 and TRBJ2-7, with a weak D call TRBD1 (8 bases). V was shortened by 4 bases and J by 12 bases, with 20 bases between the two germline ends. Germline V gene sequence: CDR1 SGHNT, CDR2 YYREEE (reference sequence). This CDR3 is 13 amino acids long. DNA of the CDR3: TGTGCCAGCAGCCCCCACGGGGGGACAGGACCGTACTTC. Translating gives CASSPHGGTGPYF. Full variable domain (remainder filled in from reference TRBV5-4 and TRBJ2-7): ETGVTQSPTHLIKTRGQQVTLRCSSQSGHNTVSWYQQALGQGPQFIFQYYREEENGRGNFPPRFSGLQFPNYSSELNVNALELDDSALYLCASSPHGGTGPYFGPGTRLTVT.